Following are 16 T cell receptor beta chains from one sample sequenced in a study of T cell responses to AZD1222 COVID-19 vaccine. The assay was immunoSEQ multiplex PCR, and TCRdb's table has in-frame clones only and misses some. The sample lists around 100,000 clones, around 81% seen once, with about 9.7% in the top ten. Sequences were derived from peripheral blood, sampled on day 0 of AZD1222 vaccination. All receptors derive from an adult in good health.

The chain employs TRBV18 and TRBJ1-2; possible D gene TRBD1, 5 bases. CDR1 is KGHSH and CDR2 is LQKENI in the germline V gene. V gave up 3 bases and J gave up 2 bases, with 10 bases separating them. The length of the CDR3 is 14 residues. The CDR3 loop reads CASSPTTDNYGYTF. The CDR3 DNA sequence: TGTGCCAGCTCACCTACGACAGACAACTATGGCTACACCTTC.

This clone was seen ten or more times. This chain joins TRBV5-6 and TRBJ1-3; D not resolved. CDR3 length: 15 amino acids. Germline loops: CDR1 SGHDT, CDR2 YYEEEE. V lost 0 bases and J 0 bases, leaving 7 bases between the germline ends. The chain's CDR3 is CASSLGAVSGNTIYF. The CDR3 DNA sequence: TGTGCCAGCAGCTTGGGAGCGGTCTCTGGAAACACCATATATTTT.

This clone was recorded once. In the same sample, other DNA sequences code for this CDR3. This chain links TRBV3-1 (or the pseudogene TRBV3-2) with TRBJ2-7; D uncertain. In germline, CDR1 is LGHDT, CDR2 YNNKEL (reference sequence). V gave up 3 bases and J gave up 2 bases, with 2 bases separating them. The length of the CDR3 is 11 residues. For the CDR3, the DNA is TGTGCCAGCAGCCAGGCCTACGAGCAGTACTTC. Its protein is CASSQAYEQYF.

The chain has TRBV7-9 and TRBJ2-7, with D possibly TRBD1 on 5 matching bases. The CDR3 is 14 residues long. Germline CDR1 SEHNR, CDR2 FQNEAQ (reference sequence). V lost 3 bases and J 0 bases, leaving 9 bases between the germline ends. In nucleotides, the CDR3 is TGTGCCAGCAGCTTTGGACAACACTCCTACGAGCAGTACTTC. It translates to CASSFGQHSYEQYF.

DNA for the CDR3: TGTGCCAGCTCCGCCAGGGTTTTCTCTGGAAACACCATATATTTT. Translated: CASSARVFSGNTIYF. The V and J genes are TRBV18 and TRBJ1-3, with D perhaps matching TRBD1 (5 bases). Germline values: CDR1 KGHSH, CDR2 LQKENI. This CDR3 has 15 residues. V was cut by 6 bases and J by 0 bases, with 12 bases left in between.

The J gene is TRBJ1-5, the V gene TRBV2; no firm D call. V shed 5 bases and J shed 6 bases, with 11 bases lying between them. Germline lookup yields CDR1 SNHLY and CDR2 FYNNEI. This CDR3 spans 13 amino acids. CDR3 sequence: CASSTAWGQPQHF. CDR3 coding DNA: TGTGCCAGCAGTACAGCCTGGGGTCAGCCCCAGCATTTT.

This chain links TRBV15 with TRBJ1-5; TRBD1 aligns across 8 bases. V was pared by 3 bases and J by 0 bases, with 4 bases of the junction left unmatched. The CDR3 is 16 residues long. Germline values: CDR1 LNHNV, CDR2 YYDKDF (reference sequence). CDR3 in amino acids: CATSSRTGNSNQPQHF. In nucleotides, the CDR3 is TGTGCCACCAGCAGCAGGACAGGGAATAGCAATCAGCCCCAGCATTTT.

This clone was recorded once. The chain joins TRBV11-3 to TRBJ2-7; the match to TRBD1 covers 7 bases. CDR1 and CDR2 (germline): SGHNT, YENEEA. V lost 5 bases to trimming and J lost 6 bases; unmatched junction nucleotides: 10. This CDR3 has 14 residues. In DNA form, the CDR3 reads TGTGCCAGCAGCCCGGGACAGTCCTCCCTCGAGCAGTACTTC. Amino acid sequence: CASSPGQSSLEQYF.

The V call is TRBV3-1 (or the pseudogene TRBV3-2), the J call TRBJ1-1, with D possibly TRBD1 on 5 matching bases. The CDR3 is 14 residues long. Germline loops: CDR1 LGHDT, CDR2 YNNKEL (reference sequence). V was clipped by 2 bases and J by 1 base, with 8 bases between them. This CDR3 reads CASSQKDRNTEAFF. CDR3 coding DNA: TGTGCCAGCAGCCAAAAAGACAGGAACACTGAAGCTTTCTTT.

The CDR3 loop reads CASSQVSQGNGYTF. The CDR3 nucleotides are TGCGCCAGCAGCCAAGTGTCGCAGGGGAATGGCTACACCTTC. V usage is TRBV4-1 and J usage is TRBJ1-2, with D possibly TRBD1 on 6 matching bases. V shed 1 base and J shed 6 bases, with 12 bases lying between them. Germline loops: CDR1 MGHRA, CDR2 YSYEKL. This CDR3 region has 14 residues.

The chain uses TRBV7-2 and TRBJ2-2; no firm D call. V lost 0 bases to trimming and J lost 1 base, with 3 bases between them. The CDR3 consists of 14 residues. Germline assignment: CDR1 SGHTA and CDR2 FQGNSA. CDR3 DNA: TGTGCCAGCAGCTTAGCGATGAACACCGGGGAGCTGTTTTTT. The encoded protein is CASSLAMNTGELFF. Combining the CDR3 with reference TRBV7-2 and TRBJ2-2 gives the whole variable domain GAGVSQSPSNKVTEKGKDVELRCDPISGHTALYWYRQSLGQGLEFLIYFQGNSAPDKSGLPSDRFSAERTGGSVSTLTIQRTQQEDSAVYLCASSLAMNTGELFFGEGSRLTVL.

The chain joins TRBV6-5 to TRBJ1-6, with D uncertain. This CDR3 is 14 amino acids long. The germline V and J ends were trimmed by 7 bases and 8 bases, with 15 bases remaining between them. CDR1 and CDR2 (germline): MNHEY, SVGAGI. CDR3 in amino acids: CASTFGRTHSPLHF. In DNA form, the CDR3 reads TGTGCCAGCACGTTCGGCAGAACCCATTCACCCCTCCACTTT.

The count of this clone is one. The chain joins TRBV28 to TRBJ1-2; 9 bases are shared with TRBD1. The CDR3 sequence is 13 residues long. CDR1 and CDR2 from the germline V gene are MDHEN and SYDVKM. V lost 4 bases, J lost 7 bases, and 4 bases stayed unmatched. CDR3 loop: CASSWTGVRGYTF. Written as DNA, the CDR3 is TGTGCCAGCAGTTGGACAGGGGTCCGTGGCTACACCTTC.

The chain recombines TRBV7-2 with TRBJ2-7; D may match TRBD1 or TRBD2 (5 bases each). The CDR3 sequence is 16 residues long. CDR1 and CDR2 from the germline V gene are SGHTA and FQGNSA. Trimming left V 5 bases short and J 3 bases short, with 20 bases between. The CDR3 region has the DNA TGTGCCAGCAGCAGCCTGGGGGTGGGCCGATACTACGAGCAGTACTTC. This encodes CASSSLGVGRYYEQYF.

The chain employs TRBV29-1 and TRBJ1-1, with D unclear. CDR1 is SQVTM and CDR2 is ANQGSEA in the germline V gene. This CDR3 is 12 amino acids long. Trimming pared 7 bases from V and 1 base from J, leaving 10 bases between. The CDR3 spells CSAEKENTEAFF. CDR3 nucleotide sequence: TGCAGCGCCGAGAAGGAGAACACTGAAGCTTTCTTT.

The table lists this clone with a few counts. This chain links TRBV6-5 with TRBJ2-1; D may be TRBD1 or TRBD2 (5 bases each). CDR1 MNHEY and CDR2 SVGAGI come from the germline V gene. The CDR3 loop spans 16 amino acids. Trimming cost V 2 bases and J 5 bases, with 16 bases left between them. CDR3 loop: CASSYTGPQNNNEQFF. The CDR3 nucleotides read TGTGCCAGCAGTTACACGGGACCGCAAAATAACAATGAGCAGTTCTTC.